This T cell receptor beta chain stems from a study of T-cell reconstitution after alpha-beta-depleted transplantation in children. This clonotype has just a few counts. The CDR3 is 13 amino acids. CDR1 is MNHEY, CDR2 SVGEGT, per germline. The junction had 11 bases not matched to a gene; V was cut back by 8 bases and J by 9 bases. Unique molecular identifiers were used in preparing the TCRbeta library. TCRdb re-called the PCR reads through MiXCR, storing one row per CDR3 protein. The sample consists of roughly 500,000 distinct CDR3 sequences, 30% to 35% of them appearing once. The clonotype was recovered from a human donor who donated a stem cell graft to a child with aplastic anemia. The rearrangement links TRBV6-2 or TRBV6-3 to TRBJ2-7; 9 positions match TRBD1. This sample comprised PBMCs from the stem cell graft donor, obtained from the stem cell graft. The CDR3 here is CASRDRATTAQYF. The CDR3 DNA follows: TGTGCCAGCCGGGACAGGGCGACTACTGCGCAGTACTTC.